Following are 7 T cell receptor beta chains from one sample sequenced in a study of blood T cell repertoires in COVID-19. Profiling relied on immunoSEQ multiplex PCR, and the TCRdb table lists in-frame clones only, not all of them. The sample shows a few hundred thousand clones, more than 65% of them seen only once. Material for sequencing was peripheral blood. Source of these receptors: a woman aged 40 to 50 who had recovered from COVID-19.

The chain employs TRBV28 and TRBJ1-4; no clear D gene. This CDR3 has 11 amino acids. V lost 4 bases to trimming and J lost 5 bases, with 2 bases between them. Germline loops: CDR1 MDHEN, CDR2 SYDVKM. CDR3 sequence reads: CASSSNEKLFF. The CDR3 nucleotides read TGTGCCAGCAGTTCGAATGAAAAACTGTTTTTT.

This clone was seen ten or more times. The rearrangement joins TRBV4-3 to TRBJ2-2; D is unclear. Trimming shortened V by 1 base and J by 5 bases, and 5 bases separated the two germline ends. This CDR3 has 13 amino acids. Germline V gives CDR1 LGHNA, CDR2 YSLEER. The CDR3 is CASSQGLTGELFF. CDR3 sequence (DNA): TGCGCCAGCAGCCAAGGACTGACCGGGGAGCTGTTTTTT.

CDR3 coding DNA: TGTGCCAGCAGCTCCCCTACCACAGGGGGAGCCCAGCATTTT. Translation: CASSSPTTGGAQHF. The chain carries TRBV5-6 and TRBJ1-5; 8 nucleotides align to TRBD1. The ends lost 3 bases at V and 11 bases at J; junction bases unmatched: 10. Germline assignment: CDR1 SGHDT and CDR2 YYEEEE. The CDR3 sequence is 14 residues long. The full variable domain, in which reference TRBV5-6 and TRBJ1-5 provide the parts outside the CDR3, is DAGVTQSPTHLIKTRGQQVTLRCSPKSGHDTVSWYQQALGQGPQFIFQYYEEEERQRGNFPDRFSGHQFPNYSSELNVNALLLGDSALYLCASSSPTTGGAQHFGDGTRLSIL.

The chain is built from TRBV28 and TRBJ2-3; 12 bases align to TRBD1. Looked up from germline, CDR1 is MDHEN and CDR2 is SYDVKM. J lost 5 bases, V lost 5 bases, and 8 bases had no gene match. The CDR3 runs 16 residues. The CDR3 DNA reads as TGTGCCAGCAGTGAGGGGACAGGGGGCGCGGGAGATACGCAGTATTTT. It yields the protein CASSEGTGGAGDTQYF.

V gene TRBV5-5 combines with J gene TRBJ1-1; TRBD1 is a possible D gene (6 bases). Trimming took off 0 bases at V and 8 bases at J, with 14 bases between the two ends. The CDR3 is 14 residues long. Germline CDR1 reads SGHKS; CDR2 reads YYEKEE (reference sequence). This chain's CDR3 is CASSLEQGAGEAFF. As DNA, the CDR3 is TGTGCCAGCAGCTTGGAACAGGGTGCAGGAGAAGCTTTCTTT. Based on the CDR3 plus reference TRBV5-5 and TRBJ1-1, the full variable domain is DAGVTQSPTHLIKTRGQQVTLRCSPISGHKSVSWYQQVLGQGPQFIFQYYEKEERGRGNFPDRFSARQFPNYSSELNVNALLLGDSALYLCASSLEQGAGEAFFGQGTRLTVV.

This clone was counted once. V is TRBV2 and J is TRBJ2-3; 8 nucleotides match TRBD2. CDR3 length equals 15 residues. Per the germline V gene, CDR1 is SNHLY and CDR2 is FYNNEI. Losses at the gene ends were 1 base for V and 0 bases for J; bases not matched to a gene: 0. The CDR3 nucleotides are TGTGCCAGCAGTGAAGTAGCGGGGAGCACAGATACGCAGTATTTT. It codes for CASSEVAGSTDTQYF.

The J gene is TRBJ2-1, the V gene TRBV28; D is perhaps TRBD1 (5 bases). Trimming shortened V by 5 bases and J by 12 bases, and 23 bases separated the two germline ends. Germline CDR1 is MDHEN and CDR2 is SYDVKM. The CDR3 extends over 15 amino acids. CDR3 nucleotides: TGTGCCAGCAGTAAAATCTCGGCACAGGACCTAGGGCAGTTCTTC. This translates into CASSKISAQDLGQFF.